This TCR beta chain was captured in a study of technical replicates of blood from a handful of donors. From germline, CDR1 is MNHNS and CDR2 SASEGT. This CDR3 is 12 amino acids long. V lost 6 bases, J lost 8 bases, and 8 bases lay in between. Libraries were prepared by immunoSEQ multiplex PCR; TCRdb keeps only in-frame clonotypes and omits some of them. This repertoire shows about 98,000 clones, 95% found once; its top ten account for approximately 0.2%. Sequencing was performed on T cells isolated from PBMCs. The chain has TRBV6-1 and TRBJ1-6; D is unclear. This TCR came from a human donor in good health. This CDR3 is CASRYYDSPLHF. The CDR3 coding sequence is TGTGCCAGCAGATACTACGATTCACCCCTCCACTTT.